A single sample gave rise to the 32 T cell receptor beta chains below, sequenced in a study of blood T cell repertoires in COVID-19. Produced via immunoSEQ multiplex PCR; TCRdb's table is partial and in-frame only. This sample has about 160,000 clones, with 85% found just once. Source material: peripheral blood. The receptors shown here come from a human donor with acute or convalescent COVID-19. The donor label of this sample is uncertain.

The gene calls are TRBV19 and TRBJ1-5; TRBD1 matches 10 bases. J lost 4 bases, V lost 5 bases, and 5 bases had no gene match. CDR3 length equals 15 residues. Per the germline V gene, CDR1 is LNHDA and CDR2 is SQIVND (reference sequence). DNA of the CDR3: TGTGCCAGTAGTGGGGAGGGACAGGGGAATCAGCCCCAGCATTTT. Translating gives CASSGEGQGNQPQHF.

In nucleotides, the CDR3 is TGTGCCAGCAGCCCCATTGTGGCAGTCTCTGAAGCTTTCTTT. Its protein product is CASSPIVAVSEAFF. The chain recombines TRBV9 with TRBJ1-1, with D hard to call. Trimming shortened V by 4 bases and J by 6 bases, and 16 bases separated the two germline ends. The CDR3 has 14 residues. Germline CDR1 is SGDLS and CDR2 is YYNGEE.

V gene TRBV5-1 combines with J gene TRBJ1-4; D perhaps matches TRBD1 (5 bases). V was clipped by 1 base and J by 6 bases, with 10 bases between them. CDR1 SGHRS and CDR2 YFSETQ come from the germline V gene. The CDR3 has 14 residues. The CDR3: CASSLRGDDEKLFF. The CDR3 DNA reads as TGCGCCAGCAGCTTGCGGGGGGATGATGAAAAACTGTTTTTT.

This clone has just a few counts. This chain connects TRBV5-1 to TRBJ2-5; D call uncertain. This CDR3 region has 15 residues. V lost 0 bases and J 6 bases, leaving 15 bases between the germline ends. Germline CDR1 reads SGHRS; CDR2 reads YFSETQ. The CDR3 DNA is TGCGCCAGCAGCTTGGATATCGTCGGGTCCCAGACCCAGTACTTC. Translating it yields CASSLDIVGSQTQYF.

This chain connects TRBV30 to TRBJ1-6; D not resolved. CDR3 length: 13 residues. CDR1 and CDR2 (germline): GTSNPN, SVGIG (reference sequence). V was pared by 4 bases and J by 4 bases, with 8 bases between. CDR3 sequence reads: CAWTGTYNSPLHF. CDR3 DNA: TGTGCCTGGACAGGAACATATAATTCACCCCTCCACTTT.

V gene TRBV11-2 combines with J gene TRBJ2-3, with TRBD2 matching over 13 bases. V dropped 1 base and J dropped 14; count of bases not matched to a gene: 9. The CDR3 consists of 15 residues. The germline V gene encodes CDR1 SGHAT and CDR2 FQNNGV. The CDR3, as DNA: TGTGCCAGCAGCTTAGCTTGGACTAGCGGGAGCCCCGGGTATTTT. Protein product: CASSLAWTSGSPGYF. Using reference TRBV11-2 and TRBJ2-3 for the parts outside the CDR3, the full variable domain is EAGVAQSPRYKIIEKRQSVAFWCNPISGHATLYWYQQILGQGPKLLIQFQNNGVVDDSQLPKDRFSAERLKGVDSTLKIQPAKLEDSAVYLCASSLAWTSGSPGYFGPGTRLTVL.

The chain links TRBV21-1 to TRBJ2-5; the tabulated D call, TRBD1, remains unverified against the DNA. TRBV21-1 is a listed pseudogene. This CDR3 region has 16 residues. The CDR3 nucleotides read TGTGCCAGCAGCCTTACAGGACAGGGCCTCCAAGAGACCCAGTACTTC. This encodes CASSLTGQGLQETQYF.

The CDR3 sequence is CATSDLHPGGPYSDTQYF. DNA for the CDR3: TGTGCCACCAGTGATTTGCATCCAGGGGGGCCTTATTCAGATACGCAGTATTTT. The rearrangement joins TRBV24-1 to TRBJ2-3; possible D gene TRBD1, 7 bases. CDR1 is KGHDR, CDR2 SFDVKD, per germline. This CDR3 comprises 18 residues. Trimming removed 0 bases at V and 4 bases at J, with 19 bases between.

This chain joins TRBV5-8 and TRBJ1-5; D perhaps matches TRBD1 (5 bases). Germline V gene data show CDR1 as SGHTS and CDR2 as YDEGEE. This CDR3 contains 13 residues. V shed 4 bases and J shed 7 bases, with 12 bases lying between them. The CDR3 sequence: CASSPINRQPQHF. CDR3 coding DNA: TGTGCCAGCAGCCCTATAAACAGGCAGCCCCAGCATTTT.

The CDR3 sequence is CASSFGRMNTEAFF. The DNA of the CDR3 is TGTGCCAGCAGCTTCGGGAGAATGAACACTGAAGCTTTCTTT. This rearrangement joins TRBV11-2 to TRBJ1-1; no firm D call. V was shortened by 3 bases and J by 0 bases, with 8 bases between the two germline ends. Germline V gene data show CDR1 as SGHAT and CDR2 as FQNNGV. This CDR3 contains 14 residues.

The J gene is TRBJ1-1, the V gene TRBV14; 7 nucleotides line up with TRBD1. This CDR3 is built from 17 residues. Germline V gene sequence: CDR1 SGHDN, CDR2 FVKESK. Losses at the gene ends were 4 bases for V and 1 base for J; bases not matched to a gene: 12. The CDR3, as DNA: TGTGCCAGCAGCCTCTTACTGGGGCAGGGGGGGAACACTGAAGCTTTCTTT. It codes for CASSLLLGQGGNTEAFF.

The chain employs TRBV11-2 and TRBJ2-1, with 9 positions matching TRBD2. Unmatched junction bases numbered 12, after V lost 2 bases and J lost 1 base. The CDR3 length is 19 residues. Germline V CDR1 and CDR2: SGHAT, FQNNGV. The CDR3 nucleotides read TGTGCCAGCAGCTTACGGGGCGGGGGGGCTATTTTTTCCTACAATGAGCAGTTCTTC. Protein product: CASSLRGGGAIFSYNEQFF.

This clone appeared a single time. The gene calls are TRBV28 and TRBJ2-5; 9 nucleotides align to TRBD1. Germline V lookup: CDR1 MDHEN, CDR2 SYDVKM. V lost 6 bases, J lost 3 bases, and 8 bases stayed unmatched. The CDR3 has 15 amino acids. DNA of the CDR3: TGTGCCAGCAGCTTTCGGGGACAGGGAAAAGAGACCCAGTACTTC. Its translation: CASSFRGQGKETQYF.

The chain joins TRBV29-1 to TRBJ1-2, with D tentatively TRBD1 (5 bases). The ends were cut back, 5 bases at V and 4 bases at J, with 14 bases in the middle. CDR3 size: 13 residues. Per the germline V gene, CDR1 is SQVTM and CDR2 is ANQGSEA. Here the CDR3 DNA reads TGCAGCGTTAGCCGGAGGGGATTCTATGGCTACACCTTC. It yields the protein CSVSRRGFYGYTF.

V gene TRBV2 combines with J gene TRBJ1-3; D remains ambiguous. This CDR3 has 14 amino acids. V was cut by 5 bases and J by 0 bases, with 8 bases left in between. CDR1 and CDR2 (germline): SNHLY, FYNNEI. Here the CDR3 DNA reads TGTGCCAGCAGTCCCTCACTCTCTGGAAACACCATATATTTT. Translation: CASSPSLSGNTIYF.

This clone has just one count. The J gene is TRBJ1-5, the V gene TRBV28, with 7 bases that match TRBD1. V was pared by 5 bases and J by 9 bases, with 7 bases of the junction left unmatched. The germline gives CDR1 MDHEN, CDR2 SYDVKM. The CDR3 length is 13 residues. The CDR3 DNA follows: TGTGCCAGCAGTGGGGACAGTTCAATGCCCCAGCATTTT. Its protein product is CASSGDSSMPQHF.

The chain couples TRBV5-5 to TRBJ1-5; D may be TRBD1 (5 bases). The germline CDR1 and CDR2 sequences are SGHKS and YYEKEE (reference sequence). Between the trimmed V and J ends, which lost 0 bases and 5 bases, there was a span of 12 bases. The CDR3 length is 15 residues. The CDR3 reads CASSLAVRDYQPQHF. CDR3 DNA sequence: TGTGCCAGCAGCTTGGCCGTAAGGGACTATCAGCCCCAGCATTTT.

The chain is built from TRBV6-1 and TRBJ2-1, with 12 bases fitting TRBD2. V was pared by 4 bases and J by 4 bases, with 17 bases of the junction left unmatched. The CDR3 has 20 residues. Germline V CDR1 and CDR2: MNHNS, SASEGT. The CDR3 here is CASSAGLAGFPRHLYNEQFF. The CDR3 bases are TGTGCCAGCAGTGCGGGACTAGCGGGCTTCCCCCGCCATTTATACAATGAGCAGTTCTTC.

The chain joins TRBV6-4 to TRBJ1-2, with a weak D call TRBD1 (5 bases). V was pared by 6 bases and J by 8 bases, with 22 bases between. This CDR3 contains 15 residues. Germline-derived CDR1 and CDR2 are MRHNA and SNTAGT. CDR3 amino acids: CASRPGGAVVGGYTF. As DNA, the CDR3 is TGTGCCAGCAGGCCTGGCGGGGCCGTTGTCGGGGGCTACACCTTC.

The chain is built from TRBV6-5 and TRBJ1-5; no definite D call. The germline V and J ends were trimmed by 6 bases and 0 bases, with 12 bases remaining between them. The CDR3 runs to 15 residues. Germline CDR1 MNHEY, CDR2 SVGAGI. CDR3 protein: CASRLQSFSNQPQHF. Written as DNA, the CDR3 is TGTGCCAGCAGGTTACAGAGTTTTAGCAATCAGCCCCAGCATTTT.

This clone appeared a single time. V is TRBV5-1 and J is TRBJ1-2; no clear D gene. V shed 2 bases and J shed 4 bases, with 12 bases lying between them. The CDR3 runs to 14 residues. The V gene's germline CDR1 is SGHRS and CDR2 YFSETQ. The CDR3 DNA follows: TGCGCCAGCAGCTTCTCCTTATCAGGCTATGGCTACACCTTC. This codes for CASSFSLSGYGYTF.

This clone was seen more than once but under ten times. J is TRBJ1-2 and V is TRBV12-3 or TRBV12-4; D uncertain. Between the trimmed V and J ends, which lost 2 bases and 8 bases, there was a span of 12 bases. CDR3 size: 13 residues. The CDR3 loop is CASSLRLGRGYTF. The CDR3 bases are TGTGCCAGCAGTTTAAGGCTAGGGAGGGGCTACACCTTC.

This clone was seen just once. This chain joins TRBV9 and TRBJ2-6, with TRBD1 matching 8 bases. The germline V gene encodes CDR1 SGDLS and CDR2 YYNGEE. This CDR3 spans 19 amino acids. J lost 2 bases, V lost 0 bases, and 10 bases had no gene match. The CDR3 DNA is TGTGCCAGCAGCGTAGCGGTAGACAGGGGTTCAGCTGGGGCCAACGTCCTGACTTTC. Protein sequence: CASSVAVDRGSAGANVLTF.

The J gene is TRBJ1-6, the V gene TRBV4-1, with TRBD1 matching over 7 bases. Germline V lookup: CDR1 MGHRA, CDR2 YSYEKL. The CDR3 extends over 16 amino acids. Trimming removed 3 bases from V and 8 bases from J; junction bases left unmatched: 10. CDR3 in DNA: TGCGCCAGCAGCCACGTCGGACAGGCTCGAGATTCACCCCTCCACTTT. It codes for CASSHVGQARDSPLHF.

The chain employs TRBV5-1 and TRBJ2-7; D is possibly TRBD2 (7 bases). Germline CDR1 is SGHRS and CDR2 is YFSETQ. Trimming took 0 bases from V and 2 from J, leaving 12 bases between them. The CDR3 runs to 15 residues. This CDR3 reads CASSLVGGRPYEQYF. Written as DNA, the CDR3 is TGCGCCAGCAGCTTGGTCGGGGGGCGCCCCTACGAGCAGTACTTC.

The chain couples TRBV19 to TRBJ1-5, with D perhaps TRBD1 (6 bases). Germline V gives CDR1 LNHDA, CDR2 SQIVND (reference sequence). Trimming cost V 5 bases and J 6 bases, with 14 bases left between them. The CDR3 runs 14 residues. The CDR3 DNA sequence: TGTGCCAGTAGTGTCCAAGGACAGATTCAGCCCCAGCATTTT. This translates into CASSVQGQIQPQHF.

This chain joins TRBV30 and TRBJ1-3, with TRBD1 as a possible D gene (6 bases). The V end was cut by 4 bases, the J end by 4 bases, with 14 bases between. The CDR3 has 14 residues. Germline V gives CDR1 GTSNPN, CDR2 SVGIG (reference sequence). Here the CDR3 reads CAWTWTVNGNTIYF. CDR3 DNA: TGTGCCTGGACTTGGACAGTTAACGGAAACACCATATATTTT.

This clone was seen only once. This sequence joins TRBV27 and TRBJ2-7; 11 bases map to TRBD1. The CDR3 consists of 15 residues. V gave up 5 bases and J gave up 4 bases; unmatched junction bases: 7. Germline CDR1 is MNHEY and CDR2 is SMNVEV (reference sequence). The CDR3 nucleotides are TGTGCCAGCAGTCTAAGGACAGGGGGCTCGTACGAGCAGTACTTC. As protein: CASSLRTGGSYEQYF.

The table lists this clone with a count of one. J is TRBJ1-2 and V is TRBV7-2, with 7 bases matching TRBD1. With 5 bases clipped from V and 8 bases from J, the junction kept 14 bases outside the gene matches. Per germline, CDR1 SGHTA and CDR2 FQGNSA. The CDR3 length is 15 residues. CDR3 DNA: TGTGCCAGCAGCATTAAGGCAGGGGGACTAGAAGGCTACACCTTC. Translated: CASSIKAGGLEGYTF.

The chain has TRBV28 and TRBJ2-6; 8 nucleotides agree with TRBD1. Per the germline V gene, CDR1 is MDHEN and CDR2 is SYDVKM. This CDR3 region has 14 residues. The V gene end was trimmed by 6 bases and the J gene end by 2 bases; junction bases not matched to a gene: 0. Here the CDR3 reads CASRTGAGANVLTF. CDR3 DNA sequence: TGTGCCAGCAGGACAGGGGCTGGGGCCAACGTCCTGACTTTC.

Notes on this clone: A junction end diverges from the germline sequence, so it may reflect a read error. The chain is built from TRBV12-3 or TRBV12-4 and TRBJ1-3; 11 nucleotides align to TRBD1. The CDR3 spans 12 residues. CDR3: CASSWDRGSRNF. The CDR3 bases are TGTGCCAGCAGTTGGGACAGGGGGTCCCGAAATTTT.

The J gene is TRBJ1-2, the V gene TRBV5-3; 7 positions agree with TRBD1. TRBV5-3 carries the ORF label, with uncertain function. This CDR3 is 15 amino acids long. V gave up 2 bases and J gave up 2 bases; unmatched junction bases: 6. In DNA form, the CDR3 reads TGTGCCAGAAGCTTAGACAGGGCCCTGAACTATGGCTACACCTTC. Its protein product is CARSLDRALNYGYTF.